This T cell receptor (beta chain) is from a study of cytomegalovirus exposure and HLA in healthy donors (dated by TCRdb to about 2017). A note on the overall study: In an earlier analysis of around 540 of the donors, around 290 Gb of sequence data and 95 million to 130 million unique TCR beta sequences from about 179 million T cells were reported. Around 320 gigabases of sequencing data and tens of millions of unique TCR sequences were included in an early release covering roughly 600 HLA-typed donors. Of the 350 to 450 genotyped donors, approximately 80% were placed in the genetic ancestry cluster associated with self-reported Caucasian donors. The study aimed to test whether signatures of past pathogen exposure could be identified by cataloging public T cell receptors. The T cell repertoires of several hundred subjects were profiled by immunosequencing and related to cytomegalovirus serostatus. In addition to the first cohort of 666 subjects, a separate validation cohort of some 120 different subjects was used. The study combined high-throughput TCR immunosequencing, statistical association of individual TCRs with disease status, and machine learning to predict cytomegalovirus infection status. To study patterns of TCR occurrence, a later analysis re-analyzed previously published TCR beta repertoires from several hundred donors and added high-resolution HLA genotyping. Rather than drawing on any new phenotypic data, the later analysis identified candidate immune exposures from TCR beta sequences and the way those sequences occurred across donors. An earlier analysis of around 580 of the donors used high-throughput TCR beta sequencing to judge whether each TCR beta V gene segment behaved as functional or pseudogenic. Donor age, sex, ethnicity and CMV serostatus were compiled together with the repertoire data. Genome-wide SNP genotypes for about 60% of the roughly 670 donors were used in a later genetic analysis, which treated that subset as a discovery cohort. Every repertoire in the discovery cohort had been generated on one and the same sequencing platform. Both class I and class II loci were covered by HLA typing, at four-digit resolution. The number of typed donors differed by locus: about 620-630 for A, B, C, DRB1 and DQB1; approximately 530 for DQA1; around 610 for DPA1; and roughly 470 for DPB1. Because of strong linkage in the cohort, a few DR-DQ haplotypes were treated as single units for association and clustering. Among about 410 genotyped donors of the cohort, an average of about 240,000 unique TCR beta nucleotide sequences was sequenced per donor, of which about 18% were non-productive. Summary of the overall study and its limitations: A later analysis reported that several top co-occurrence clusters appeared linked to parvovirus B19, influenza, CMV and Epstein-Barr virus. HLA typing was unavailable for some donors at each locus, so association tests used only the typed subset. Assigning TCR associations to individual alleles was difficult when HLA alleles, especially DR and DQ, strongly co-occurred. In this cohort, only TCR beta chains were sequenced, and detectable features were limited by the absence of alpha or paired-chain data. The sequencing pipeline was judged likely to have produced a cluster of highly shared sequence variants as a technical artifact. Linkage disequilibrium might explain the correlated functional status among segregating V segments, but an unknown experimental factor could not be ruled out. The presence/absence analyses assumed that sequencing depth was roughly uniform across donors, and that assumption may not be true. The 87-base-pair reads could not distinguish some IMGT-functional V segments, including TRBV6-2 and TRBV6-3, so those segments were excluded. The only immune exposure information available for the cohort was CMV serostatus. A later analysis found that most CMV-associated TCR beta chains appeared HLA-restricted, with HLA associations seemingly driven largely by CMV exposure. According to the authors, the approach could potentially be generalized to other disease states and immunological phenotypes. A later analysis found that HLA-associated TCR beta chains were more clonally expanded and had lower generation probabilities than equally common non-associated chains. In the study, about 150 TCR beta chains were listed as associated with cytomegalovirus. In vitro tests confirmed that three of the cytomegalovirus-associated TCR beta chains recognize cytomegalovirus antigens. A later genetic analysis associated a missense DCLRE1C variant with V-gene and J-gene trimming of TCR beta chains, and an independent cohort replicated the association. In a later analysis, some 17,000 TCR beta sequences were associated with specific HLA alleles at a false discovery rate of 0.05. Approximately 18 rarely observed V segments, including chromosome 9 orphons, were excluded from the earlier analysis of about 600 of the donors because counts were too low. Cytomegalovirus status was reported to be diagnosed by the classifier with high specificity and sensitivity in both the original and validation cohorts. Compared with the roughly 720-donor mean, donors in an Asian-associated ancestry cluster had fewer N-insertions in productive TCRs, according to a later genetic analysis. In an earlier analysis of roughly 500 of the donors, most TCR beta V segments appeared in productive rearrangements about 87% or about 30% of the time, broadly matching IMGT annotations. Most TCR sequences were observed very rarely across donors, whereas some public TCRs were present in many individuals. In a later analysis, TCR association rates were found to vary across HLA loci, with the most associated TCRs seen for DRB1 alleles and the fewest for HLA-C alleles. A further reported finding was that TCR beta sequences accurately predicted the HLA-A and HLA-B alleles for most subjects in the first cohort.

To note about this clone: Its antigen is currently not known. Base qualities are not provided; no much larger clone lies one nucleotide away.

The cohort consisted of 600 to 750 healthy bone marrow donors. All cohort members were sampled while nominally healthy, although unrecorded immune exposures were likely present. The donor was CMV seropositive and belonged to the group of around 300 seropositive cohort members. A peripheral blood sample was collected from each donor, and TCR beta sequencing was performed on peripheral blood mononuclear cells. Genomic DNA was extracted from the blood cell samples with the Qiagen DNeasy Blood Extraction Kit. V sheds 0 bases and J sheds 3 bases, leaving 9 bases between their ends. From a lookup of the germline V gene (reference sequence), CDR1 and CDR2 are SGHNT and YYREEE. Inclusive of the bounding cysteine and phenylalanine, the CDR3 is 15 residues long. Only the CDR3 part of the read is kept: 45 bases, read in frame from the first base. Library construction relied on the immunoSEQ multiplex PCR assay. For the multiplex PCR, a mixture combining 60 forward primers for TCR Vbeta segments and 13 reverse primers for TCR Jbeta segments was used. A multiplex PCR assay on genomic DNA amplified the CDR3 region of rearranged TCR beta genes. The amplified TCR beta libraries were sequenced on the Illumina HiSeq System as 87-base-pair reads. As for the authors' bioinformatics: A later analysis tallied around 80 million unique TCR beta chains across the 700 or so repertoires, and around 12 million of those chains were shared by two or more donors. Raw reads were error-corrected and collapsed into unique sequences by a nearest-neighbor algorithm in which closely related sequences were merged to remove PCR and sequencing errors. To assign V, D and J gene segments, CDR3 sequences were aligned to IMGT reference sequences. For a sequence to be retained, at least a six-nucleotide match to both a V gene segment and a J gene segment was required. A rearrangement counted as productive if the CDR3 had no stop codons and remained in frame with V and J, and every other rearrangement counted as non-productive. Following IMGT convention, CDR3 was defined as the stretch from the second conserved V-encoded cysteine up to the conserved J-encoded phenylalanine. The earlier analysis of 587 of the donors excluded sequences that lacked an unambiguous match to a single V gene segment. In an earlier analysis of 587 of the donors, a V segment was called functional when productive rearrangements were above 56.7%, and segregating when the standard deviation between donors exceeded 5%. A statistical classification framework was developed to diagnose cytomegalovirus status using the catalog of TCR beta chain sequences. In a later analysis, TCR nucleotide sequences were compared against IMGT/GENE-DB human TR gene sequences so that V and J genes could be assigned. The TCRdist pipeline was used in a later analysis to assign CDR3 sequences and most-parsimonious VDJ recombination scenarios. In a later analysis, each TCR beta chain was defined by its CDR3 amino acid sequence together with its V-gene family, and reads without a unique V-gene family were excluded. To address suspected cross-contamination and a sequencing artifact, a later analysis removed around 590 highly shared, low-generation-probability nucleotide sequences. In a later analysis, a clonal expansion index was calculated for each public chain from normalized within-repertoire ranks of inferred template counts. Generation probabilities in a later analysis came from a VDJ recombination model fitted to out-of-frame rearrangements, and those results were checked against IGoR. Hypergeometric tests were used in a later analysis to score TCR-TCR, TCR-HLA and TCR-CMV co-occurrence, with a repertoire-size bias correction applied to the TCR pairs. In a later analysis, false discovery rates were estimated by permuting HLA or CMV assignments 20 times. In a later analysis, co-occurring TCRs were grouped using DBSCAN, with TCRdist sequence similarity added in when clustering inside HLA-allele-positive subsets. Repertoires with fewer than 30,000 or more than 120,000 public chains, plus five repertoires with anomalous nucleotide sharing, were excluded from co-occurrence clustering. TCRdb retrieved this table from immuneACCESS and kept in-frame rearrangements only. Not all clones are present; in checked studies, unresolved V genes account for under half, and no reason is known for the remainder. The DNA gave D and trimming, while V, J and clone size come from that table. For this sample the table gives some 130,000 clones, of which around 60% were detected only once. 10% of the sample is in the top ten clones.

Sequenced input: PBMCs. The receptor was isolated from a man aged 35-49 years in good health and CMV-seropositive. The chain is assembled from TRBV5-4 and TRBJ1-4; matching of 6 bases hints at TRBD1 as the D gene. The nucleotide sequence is TGTGCCAGCAGCTTGGTGGCAGGGGCTAATGAAAAACTGTTTTTT. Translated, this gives CASSLVAGANEKLFF. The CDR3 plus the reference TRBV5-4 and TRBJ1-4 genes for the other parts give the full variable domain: ETGVTQSPTHLIKTRGQQVTLRCSSQSGHNTVSWYQQALGQGPQFIFQYYREEENGRGNFPPRFSGLQFPNYSSELNVNALELDDSALYLCASSLVAGANEKLFFGSGTQLSVL.